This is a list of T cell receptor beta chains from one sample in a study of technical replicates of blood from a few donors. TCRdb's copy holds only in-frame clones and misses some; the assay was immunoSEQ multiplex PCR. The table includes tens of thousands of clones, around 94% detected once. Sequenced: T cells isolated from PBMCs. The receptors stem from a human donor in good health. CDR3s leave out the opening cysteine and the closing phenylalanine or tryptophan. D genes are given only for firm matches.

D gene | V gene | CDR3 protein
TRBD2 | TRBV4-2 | ASSQETSGYNEQF
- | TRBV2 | ASSARGGGETQY
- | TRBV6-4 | ASSDSGLTDTQY
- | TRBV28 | ASIPGDSYGYT
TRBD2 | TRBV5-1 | ASGTSGANTGELF
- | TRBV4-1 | ASSLRDSTRNTEAF
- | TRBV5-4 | ASSPPGNTGELF
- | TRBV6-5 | ASTQQGVYGYT
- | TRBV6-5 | ASSYSTGHPSPLH
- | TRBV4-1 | ASSQVSYGSNYGYT
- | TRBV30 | AWTKDSGANVLT
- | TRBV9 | ASSLGASRRAEQY
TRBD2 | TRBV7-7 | ASSGDYEETQY
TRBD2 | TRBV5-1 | ASSLFSGEINNEQF
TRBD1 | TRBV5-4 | ASSRGQSYEQY
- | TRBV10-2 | ASMATGQVYEQY
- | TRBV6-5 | ASSLQSGTGELF
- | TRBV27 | ASSSTRQNYGYT
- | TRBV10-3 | AISGGTAYEQY
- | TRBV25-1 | ARGGSYNEQF